This TCR beta chain was sequenced in a study of T-cell reconstitution after alpha-beta-depleted transplantation in children. The CDR3 has 17 residues. Germline V lookup: CDR1 MNHEY, CDR2 SVGAGI. J lost 1 base, V lost 4 bases, and 8 bases had no gene match. Preparation of the TCRbeta library used unique molecular identifiers. TCRdb processed the PCR reads anew with MiXCR; each CDR3 protein has one entry. The data contain more than 550,000 distinct CDR3 sequences, about 10% of them singletons. This specimen was PBMCs from the stem cell graft donor, taken from the stem cell graft. This receptor was obtained from a human donor who donated a stem cell graft to a child with acute myeloid leukemia. The chain employs TRBV6-5 and TRBJ2-5, with 11 bases identical to TRBD2. CDR3 bases: TGTGCCAGCAGTTCCCCATCGGGACTAGCGGTCCAAGAGACCCAGTACTTC. Protein: CASSSPSGLAVQETQYF.